This T cell receptor (beta chain) was captured in a study of T cell clones after liver transplantation. Turning to the study itself: Apart from a few HCV-positive recipients, transplants were for non-autoimmune, non-viral reasons.

Trimming took 5 bases from V and 4 from J; bases not matched to a gene: 6. Looked up from germline, CDR1 is SGDLS and CDR2 is YYNGEE. The CDR3 has 14 residues. Notes on this clone: Its antigen is not known.

Study results and limitations: Rather than being deleted, graft donor-reactive T cells may have moved into the graft.

Sequencing of dividing CFSE-low cells from the MLR defined alloreactive TCRbeta sequences. Pre-transplant recipient cells met graft donor PBMCs, splenocytes, lymph-node cells, or third-party PBMCs. Only in-frame clones appear in the TCRdb table, and some are missing; sequencing was by immunoSEQ multiplex PCR. Among 95 to 140 clones listed, around 49% were seen once. What was sequenced was CD8+ T cells from cultured PBMCs. The chain uses TRBV9 and TRBJ2-7; TRBD2 matches 10 bases. The clonotype comes from a human patient who received a liver transplant. Some of these T cells may belong to the graft donor. The CDR3 here is CASSGAGGRYEQYF. For the CDR3, the DNA is TGTGCCAGCAGTGGAGCGGGGGGGCGTTACGAGCAGTACTTC.